These 7 T cell receptor beta chains were sequenced from one sample in a study of shared clonotypes between healthy human individuals. Generated by immunoSEQ multiplex PCR, the TCRdb table keeps only in-frame clones and is missing some. The sample records over 850,000 clones, approximately 78% being singletons. The sequencing input was memory CD4+ T cells from PBMCs. Described subset: CD45RA-negative fraction. These receptors were collected from a man between 18 and 35 years old in good health. Some clones in this sample may be carry-over from other donors' samples.

The chain carries TRBV18 and TRBJ2-7; D may be TRBD2 (5 bases). The CDR3 loop spans 15 amino acids. Per the germline V gene, CDR1 is KGHSH and CDR2 is LQKENI. The V end lost 5 bases, the J end lost 2 bases, and 16 bases lay between the germline ends. CDR3 residues: CASSDYWSDTYEQYF. The CDR3 DNA reads as TGTGCCAGCTCAGACTACTGGTCAGACACCTACGAGCAGTACTTC. Filled out from reference TRBV18 and TRBJ2-7, the complete variable domain reads NAGVMQNPRHLVRRRGQEARLRCSPMKGHSHVYWYRQLPEEGLKFMVYLQKENIIDESGMPKERFSAEFPKEGPSILRIQQVVRGDSAAYFCASSDYWSDTYEQYFGPGTRLTVT.

V and J are TRBV5-4 and TRBJ2-3; weak D call: TRBD2 (6 bases). CDR1 is SGHNT, CDR2 YYREEE, per germline (reference sequence). Trimming took off 0 bases at V and 2 bases at J, with 13 bases between the two ends. The CDR3 loop spans 16 amino acids. CDR3 in DNA: TGTGCCAGCAGCTTGGAGACACTAGCCCCCACAGATACGCAGTATTTT. Translation: CASSLETLAPTDTQYF. Complete variable domain (other parts from reference TRBV5-4 and TRBJ2-3): ETGVTQSPTHLIKTRGQQVTLRCSSQSGHNTVSWYQQALGQGPQFIFQYYREEENGRGNFPPRFSGLQFPNYSSELNVNALELDDSALYLCASSLETLAPTDTQYFGPGTRLTVL.

This chain uses TRBV5-1 with TRBJ2-1; perhaps TRBD2 as D (8 bases). With 4 bases removed from V and 10 bases from J, the gap between germline ends came to 21 bases. Germline-derived CDR1 and CDR2 are SGHRS and YFSETQ. This CDR3 is built from 15 residues. Written as DNA, the CDR3 is TGCGCCAGCAGCAGGCAGCGGGAGCCAGGGGGAGAGCAGTTCTTC. This translates into CASSRQREPGGEQFF.

The chain combines TRBV19 with TRBJ1-1, with 8 positions matching TRBD1. Germline V gives CDR1 LNHDA, CDR2 SQIVND (reference sequence). There are 15 residues in the CDR3. J was trimmed by 0 bases and V by 5 bases; bases with no gene match: 5. CDR3 sequence: CASSLLDRVNTEAFF. CDR3 nucleotide sequence: TGTGCCAGTAGTCTCCTGGACAGGGTGAACACTGAAGCTTTCTTT.

The chain is built from TRBV2 and TRBJ2-7; TRBD1 is a possible D gene (5 bases). Germline V gene lookup returns CDR1 SNHLY and CDR2 FYNNEI. The CDR3 has 12 residues. Between the trimmed V and J ends, which lost 6 bases and 2 bases, there was a span of 8 bases. The chain's CDR3 is CASRGLPYEQYF. The CDR3, as DNA: TGTGCCAGCAGGGGGCTCCCCTACGAGCAGTACTTC.

The rearrangement joins TRBV5-1 to TRBJ1-2; D is ambiguous. The CDR3 is made up of 15 amino acids. Germline V gene data show CDR1 as SGHRS and CDR2 as YFSETQ. Trimming shortened V by 4 bases and J by 8 bases, and 21 bases separated the two germline ends. This CDR3 reads CASSPRLLGNEGYTF. The CDR3 DNA follows: TGCGCCAGCAGCCCCCGACTCCTTGGGAATGAGGGCTACACCTTC.

This chain connects TRBV5-4 to TRBJ1-5; tentative D call: TRBD1 (6 bases). CDR1 is SGHNT, CDR2 YYREEE, per germline (reference sequence). The CDR3 is 14 amino acids. V shed 2 bases and J shed 7 bases, with 13 bases lying between them. For the CDR3, the DNA is TGTGCCAGCAGCTTCGGGGGGGCGGAACAGCCCCAGCATTTT. As protein: CASSFGGAEQPQHF.